Listed here are 7 T cell receptor beta chains from one sample, sequenced in a study of cytomegalovirus exposure and HLA in healthy donors. Sequenced by immunoSEQ multiplex PCR; TCRdb stores in-frame clones only, minus some. The profile shows over 250,000 clones, about 85% of them singletons. The sample taken for sequencing was PBMCs. Receptor source: a woman aged 30 to 39 in good health and CMV-seropositive.

The chain links TRBV2 to TRBJ2-1; 8 nucleotides agree with TRBD1. Germline V gene data show CDR1 as SNHLY and CDR2 as FYNNEI. CDR3 length: 17 amino acids. J lost 4 bases, V lost 4 bases, and 12 bases had no gene match. Here the CDR3 DNA reads TGTGCCAGCAGTGGCCCCGGTAAGGGACAGGTATACAATGAGCAGTTCTTC. This codes for CASSGPGKGQVYNEQFF.

The chain combines TRBV28 with TRBJ2-3; 9 positions match TRBD1. Losses at the gene ends were 2 bases for V and 4 bases for J; bases not matched to a gene: 10. This CDR3 spans 17 amino acids. Germline V gene data show CDR1 as MDHEN and CDR2 as SYDVKM. The CDR3 nucleotides read TGTGCCAGCAGTTTAGGGCCAGGGACAGGGATAGCAGATACGCAGTATTTT. It codes for CASSLGPGTGIADTQYF.

The chain recombines TRBV6-5 with TRBJ1-2; no firm D call. The ends were cut back, 4 bases at V and 7 bases at J, with 7 bases in the middle. CDR1 and CDR2 (germline): MNHEY, SVGAGI. The CDR3 runs to 11 residues. CDR3 coding DNA: TGTGCCAGCAGTTTTGGTAGTGGCTACACCTTC. Its translation: CASSFGSGYTF.

This sequence joins TRBV7-9 and TRBJ2-5; D unresolved. The germline V gene encodes CDR1 SEHNR and CDR2 FQNEAQ (reference sequence). V shed 3 bases and J shed 2 bases, with 7 bases lying between them. The CDR3 is 13 amino acids. DNA for the CDR3: TGTGCCAGCAGCTTTTCGGAACAAGAGACCCAGTACTTC. As protein: CASSFSEQETQYF.

This chain joins TRBV11-2 and TRBJ2-1, with 10 bases that match TRBD2. The CDR3 extends over 17 amino acids. V shed 0 bases and J 5 bases; nucleotides not matched to a gene: 7. From germline, CDR1 is SGHAT and CDR2 FQNNGV. CDR3 region: CASSLDRGLAVNNEQFF. Here the CDR3 DNA reads TGTGCCAGCAGCTTAGATCGTGGACTAGCGGTGAACAATGAGCAGTTCTTC. The variable domain in full, completed from reference TRBV11-2 and TRBJ2-1, reads EAGVAQSPRYKIIEKRQSVAFWCNPISGHATLYWYQQILGQGPKLLIQFQNNGVVDDSQLPKDRFSAERLKGVDSTLKIQPAKLEDSAVYLCASSLDRGLAVNNEQFFGPGTRLTVL.

The chain combines TRBV5-1 with TRBJ2-7, with D possibly TRBD1 on 6 matching bases. Germline CDR1 SGHRS, CDR2 YFSETQ. V was trimmed by 1 base and J by 0 bases, leaving 11 bases between them. The CDR3 spans 15 residues. CDR3 coding DNA: TGCGCCAGCAGCTTGTCGACAGGAAGCTCCTACGAGCAGTACTTC. Its translation is CASSLSTGSSYEQYF.

V is TRBV27 and J is TRBJ1-2; D ambiguous. Trimming took 2 bases from V and 4 from J, leaving 17 bases between them. The CDR3 runs 16 residues. CDR1 is MNHEY, CDR2 SMNVEV, per germline (reference sequence). CDR3 DNA sequence: TGTGCCAGCAGTTTAACTTCTCAGATCATGGGCTATGGCTACACCTTC. Its protein product is CASSLTSQIMGYGYTF.